Listed below are T cell receptor beta chains from one sample, sequenced in a study of blood T cell repertoires in COVID-19. Assay: immunoSEQ multiplex PCR; the TCRdb copy retains only in-frame clones and omits some. In the table there are under 250,000 clones, around nine tenths of which are singletons. The specimen was peripheral blood. All receptors derive from a man in his sixties with COVID-19, enrolled during active disease. Each CDR3 is given with its conserved first and last residue. The D gene is left open where the match is weak. Clone size is stated in some rows and not others, as once, few, many or a class when expanded.

d_gene	v_gene	abundance	j_gene	CDR3aa	CDR3nt
-	TRBV9	-	TRBJ2-7	CASSPGHLSSYEQYF	TGTGCCAGCAGCCCTGGACACTTGAGCTCCTACGAGCAGTACTTC
TRBD1	TRBV19	-	TRBJ1-1	CASSIKGQGGNEAFF	TGTGCCAGTAGTATCAAGGGACAGGGGGGAAATGAAGCTTTCTTT
TRBD1	TRBV5-4	few	TRBJ2-7	CASSPGQGNSYEQYF	TGTGCCAGCAGCCCCGGACAGGGAAACTCCTACGAGCAGTACTTC
-	TRBV7-2	-	TRBJ2-2	CASTNNGRGELFF	TGTGCCAGCACCAATAACGGTCGCGGGGAGCTGTTTTTT
-	TRBV4-1	-	TRBJ1-2	CASSQPPRGWSQAYGYTF	TGCGCCAGCAGCCAACCCCCCAGGGGTTGGTCGCAAGCCTATGGCTACACCTTC
TRBD1	TRBV6-1	once	TRBJ2-5	CASSAGTGIVQETQYF	TGTGCCAGCAGTGCCGGGACAGGGATTGTCCAAGAGACCCAGTACTTC
-	TRBV11-2	-	TRBJ1-6	CASSLFGGQNSPLHF	TGTGCCAGCAGCTTATTCGGGGGTCAAAATTCACCCCTCCACTTT
-	TRBV30	-	TRBJ1-1	CAWSGGQGRSEAFF	TGTGCCTGGAGTGGGGGCCAGGGGCGGTCTGAAGCTTTCTTT
TRBD1	TRBV27	-	TRBJ1-5	CASSSGQGSNQPQHF	TGTGCCAGCAGTTCGGGACAGGGAAGCAATCAGCCCCAGCATTTT
TRBD2	TRBV19	-	TRBJ2-1	CASRASGRAGEQFF	TGTGCCAGTAGGGCTAGCGGGAGGGCCGGTGAGCAGTTCTTC
-	TRBV5-1	-	TRBJ2-1	CASSTTRGNYPYNEQFF	TGCGCCAGCAGCACGACCAGGGGCAACTACCCCTACAATGAGCAGTTCTTC
-	TRBV19	-	TRBJ2-2	CASSTSPPGELFF	TGTGCCAGTAGTACGTCCCCCCCCGGGGAGCTGTTTTTT
TRBD1	TRBV6-5	-	TRBJ1-2	CASSSLGTGADRYTF	TGTGCCAGCAGTTCTTTGGGGACAGGAGCTGATCGCTACACCTTC
TRBD1	TRBV18	-	TRBJ2-2	CASSPTRQGRNTGELFF	TGTGCCAGCTCACCTACTAGACAGGGAAGGAACACCGGGGAGCTGTTTTTT
TRBD1	TRBV5-1	-	TRBJ2-7	CASSRRQGATYEQYF	TGCGCCAGCTCGCGCCGACAGGGGGCCACCTACGAGCAGTACTTC
TRBD1	TRBV30	-	TRBJ1-2	CAWSINYRQGSYTF	TGTGCCTGGAGTATAAACTACCGACAGGGGAGCTACACCTTC
-	TRBV7-9	-	TRBJ2-7	CASSKTAYEQYF	TGTGCCAGCAGCAAGACAGCGTACGAGCAGTACTTC
TRBD1	TRBV6-5	once	TRBJ2-7	CASSYGRGLYEQYF	TGTGCCAGCAGTTACGGCAGGGGGCTCTACGAGCAGTACTTC
TRBD1	TRBV2	-	TRBJ1-2	CASRRTGGRDGYTF	TGTGCCAGCAGACGGACAGGGGGAAGGGATGGCTACACCTTC
-	TRBV27	-	TRBJ2-7	CASSLEDTEADYEQYF	TGTGCCAGCAGTTTAGAGGACACAGAGGCGGACTACGAGCAGTACTTC
TRBD1	TRBV18	-	TRBJ2-2	CASSSDRGSTGELFF	TGTGCCAGCTCGTCCGACAGGGGGAGCACCGGGGAGCTGTTTTTT
-	TRBV7-9	-	TRBJ1-4	CASSLEKKLFF	TGTGCCAGCAGCTTGGAGAAAAAACTGTTTTTT
TRBD1	TRBV30	-	TRBJ2-3	CAWLPKQGSATDTQYF	TGTGCCTGGCTACCGAAACAGGGGTCGGCCACAGATACGCAGTATTTT
-	TRBV10-3	-	TRBJ1-6	CAISDRVSNSPLHF	TGTGCCATCAGTGACAGGGTTTCTAATTCACCCCTCCACTTT
TRBD2	TRBV19	-	TRBJ2-2	CASSTSGNTGELFF	TGTGCCAGTAGTACTAGCGGGAACACCGGGGAGCTGTTTTTT
-	TRBV9	-	TRBJ2-1	CASSGSLTEQFF	TGTGCCAGCAGCGGAAGCTTAACCGAGCAGTTCTTC
TRBD1	TRBV5-6	-	TRBJ1-5	CASVPGTGPNQPQHF	TGTGCCAGCGTTCCCGGGACAGGGCCCAATCAGCCCCAGCATTTT
TRBD1	TRBV7-6	few	TRBJ1-4	CASSLVAWTGGVGREKLFF	TGTGCCAGCAGCTTAGTAGCGTGGACAGGGGGCGTGGGGCGTGAAAAACTGTTTTTT
-	TRBV18	once	TRBJ2-5	CASSSVLQGEKETQYF	TGTGCCAGCTCATCAGTCCTACAGGGAGAGAAAGAGACCCAGTACTTC
-	TRBV28	-	TRBJ2-3	CASSLRGLTQYF	TGTGCCAGCAGTTTAAGAGGTCTTACGCAGTATTTT
-	TRBV30	-	TRBJ1-5	CAWSLATGNQPQHF	TGTGCCTGGAGTTTGGCCACAGGCAATCAGCCCCAGCATTTT
-	TRBV30	-	TRBJ1-3	CAWSATAAAGNTIYF	TGTGCCTGGAGTGCAACAGCTGCCGCTGGAAACACCATATATTTT
TRBD1	TRBV27	-	TRBJ1-2	CASSRQGKAHGYTF	TGTGCCAGCAGTCGACAGGGAAAGGCCCATGGCTACACCTTC
TRBD2	TRBV18	-	TRBJ2-2	CASSPKLAGASNTGELFF	TGTGCCAGCTCACCAAAACTAGCGGGCGCTTCGAACACCGGGGAGCTGTTTTTT
-	TRBV9	-	TRBJ2-1	CASSVAGYNEQFF	TGTGCCAGCAGCGTAGCAGGATACAATGAGCAGTTCTTC
TRBD1	TRBV5-1	-	TRBJ2-3	CASSSTGITDTQYF	TGCGCCAGCAGCTCGACAGGGATCACAGATACGCAGTATTTT
-	TRBV5-8	once	TRBJ2-2	CASSFTGSYTGELFF	TGTGCCAGCAGCTTTACCGGGTCATACACCGGGGAGCTGTTTTTT
TRBD2	TRBV19	-	TRBJ2-2	CASRVAGGPTGELFF	TGTGCCAGTAGGGTAGCGGGGGGCCCAACCGGGGAGCTGTTTTTT
-	TRBV5-1	-	TRBJ2-2	CASSLGYTGELFF	TGCGCCAGCAGCCTCGGGTACACCGGGGAGCTGTTTTTT
TRBD1	TRBV7-2	-	TRBJ1-1	CASSLRRQGAEAFF	TGTGCCAGCAGCCTACGGAGGCAGGGGGCTGAAGCTTTCTTT
TRBD1	TRBV25-1	-	TRBJ1-6	CASSGHRGNNSPLHF	TGTGCCAGCAGTGGGCACAGGGGAAATAATTCACCCCTCCACTTT
TRBD2	TRBV9	-	TRBJ2-1	CASSVDLAGWYEQFF	TGTGCCAGCAGCGTAGATCTAGCGGGGTGGTATGAGCAGTTCTTC
TRBD1	TRBV25-1	-	TRBJ1-2	CASSGTGTDPGYTF	TGTGCCAGCAGTGGGACCGGGACAGATCCTGGCTACACCTTC
TRBD2	TRBV30	-	TRBJ2-1	CAWRGTSGLHYNEQFF	TGTGCCTGGAGGGGAACTAGCGGGCTTCACTACAATGAGCAGTTCTTC
TRBD1	TRBV6-5	-	TRBJ1-5	CASRQQGNNQPQHF	TGTGCCAGCAGACAACAGGGGAACAATCAGCCCCAGCATTTT
-	TRBV12-3/TRBV12-4	-	TRBJ2-2	CASSFRQGYGLFF	TGTGCCAGCAGTTTTCGGCAGGGCTATGGGCTGTTTTTT
TRBD2	TRBV5-4	-	TRBJ2-1	CASSPGGVSYNEQFF	TGTGCCAGCAGCCCCGGGGGGGTGTCCTACAATGAGCAGTTCTTC
-	TRBV4-2	-	TRBJ1-5	CASSAGSNQPQHF	TGTGCCAGCAGCGCCGGGAGCAATCAGCCCCAGCATTTT
-	TRBV6-5	-	TRBJ1-3	CASSSGYTIYF	TGTGCCAGCAGTTCAGGTTACACCATATATTTT
-	TRBV18	once	TRBJ1-1	CASSPRDMNTEAFF	TGTGCCAGCTCACCCAGGGACATGAACACTGAAGCTTTCTTT
-	TRBV5-1	-	TRBJ2-7	CASSPGHGSYEQYF	TGCGCCAGCAGCCCGGGACACGGCTCCTACGAGCAGTACTTC
-	TRBV11-2	-	TRBJ1-5	CASSLTENQPQHF	TGTGCCAGCAGCCTAACAGAGAATCAGCCCCAGCATTTT
-	TRBV28	-	TRBJ2-7	CASSHGRLIEAYEQYF	TGTGCCAGCAGTCACGGCCGACTAATAGAGGCCTACGAGCAGTACTTC
TRBD2	TRBV20-1	-	TRBJ2-3	CSASVSSGRVSGTDTQYF	TGCAGTGCTAGTGTCTCCAGCGGGAGGGTCTCGGGCACAGATACGCAGTATTTT
-	TRBV7-3	-	TRBJ2-6	CASGSTGAGANVLTF	TGTGCCAGCGGGTCGACTGGTGCTGGGGCCAACGTCCTGACTTTC
-	TRBV7-8	-	TRBJ1-2	CASSLGELGRISYGYTF	TGTGCCAGCAGCTTAGGGGAGCTGGGGAGGATTTCCTATGGCTACACCTTC
TRBD2	TRBV13	-	TRBJ2-2	CASSAQRGGLTGELFF	TGTGCCAGCAGCGCCCAGCGGGGGGGCCTCACCGGGGAGCTGTTTTTT
-	TRBV15	-	TRBJ1-2	CATSRDGRGGYTF	TGTGCCACCAGCAGAGATGGTAGGGGAGGCTACACCTTC